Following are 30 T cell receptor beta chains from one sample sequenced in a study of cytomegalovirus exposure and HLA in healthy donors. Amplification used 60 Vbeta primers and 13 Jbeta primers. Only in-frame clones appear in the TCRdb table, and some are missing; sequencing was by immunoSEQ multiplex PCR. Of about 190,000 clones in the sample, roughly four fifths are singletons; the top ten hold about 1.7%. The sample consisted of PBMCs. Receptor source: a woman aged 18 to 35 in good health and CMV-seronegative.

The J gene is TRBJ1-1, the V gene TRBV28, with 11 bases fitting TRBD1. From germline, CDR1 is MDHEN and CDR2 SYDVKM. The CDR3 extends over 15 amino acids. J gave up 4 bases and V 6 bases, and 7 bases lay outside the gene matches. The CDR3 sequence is CASRTYGQGATEAFF. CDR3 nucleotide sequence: TGTGCCAGCAGAACCTATGGACAGGGGGCCACTGAAGCTTTCTTT.

This chain's CDR3 is CASSPPVSTGELFF. The CDR3 nucleotides are TGTGCCAGCTCACCACCAGTCAGCACCGGGGAGCTGTTTTTT. The chain carries TRBV18 and TRBJ2-2, with D hard to call. Trimming shortened V by 0 bases and J by 4 bases, and 6 bases separated the two germline ends. From germline, CDR1 is KGHSH and CDR2 LQKENI. The CDR3 spans 14 residues.

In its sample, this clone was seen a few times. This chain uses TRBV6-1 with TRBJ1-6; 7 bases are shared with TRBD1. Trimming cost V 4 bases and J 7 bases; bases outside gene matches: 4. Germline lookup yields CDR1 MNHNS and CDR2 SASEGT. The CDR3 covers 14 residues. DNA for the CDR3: TGTGCCAGCAGTGTAGGGGGCGAAAATTCACCCCTCCACTTT. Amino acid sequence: CASSVGGENSPLHF.

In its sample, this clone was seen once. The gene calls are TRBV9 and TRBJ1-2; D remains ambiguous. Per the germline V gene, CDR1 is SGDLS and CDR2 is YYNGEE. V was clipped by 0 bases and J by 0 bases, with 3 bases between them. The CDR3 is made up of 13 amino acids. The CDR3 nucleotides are TGTGCCAGCAGCGTAGCCGCTAACTATGGCTACACCTTC. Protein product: CASSVAANYGYTF.

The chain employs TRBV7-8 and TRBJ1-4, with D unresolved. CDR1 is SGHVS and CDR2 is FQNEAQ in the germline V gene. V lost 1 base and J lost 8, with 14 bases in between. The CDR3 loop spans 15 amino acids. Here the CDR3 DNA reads TGTGCCAGCAGCTTAGTGGCCCTAGGATCCGAAAAACTGTTTTTT. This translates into CASSLVALGSEKLFF.

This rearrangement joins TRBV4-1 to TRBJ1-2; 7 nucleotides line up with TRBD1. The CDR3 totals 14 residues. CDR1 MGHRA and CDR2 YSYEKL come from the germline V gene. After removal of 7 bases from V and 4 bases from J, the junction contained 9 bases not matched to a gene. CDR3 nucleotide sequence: TGCGCCAGCACTCTTACCCCAGGGGGCTATGGCTACACCTTC. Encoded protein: CASTLTPGGYGYTF.

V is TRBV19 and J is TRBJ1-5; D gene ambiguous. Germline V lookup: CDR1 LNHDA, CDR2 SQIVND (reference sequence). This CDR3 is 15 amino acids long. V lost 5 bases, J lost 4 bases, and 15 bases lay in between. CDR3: CASSPAVWQNQPQHF. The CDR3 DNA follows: TGTGCCAGTAGTCCCGCCGTGTGGCAGAATCAGCCCCAGCATTTT.

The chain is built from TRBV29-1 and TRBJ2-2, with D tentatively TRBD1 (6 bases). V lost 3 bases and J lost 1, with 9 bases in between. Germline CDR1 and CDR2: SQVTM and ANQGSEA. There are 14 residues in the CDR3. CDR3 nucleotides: TGCAGCGTTGACAGGGGCCTGAACACCGGGGAGCTGTTTTTT. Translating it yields CSVDRGLNTGELFF.

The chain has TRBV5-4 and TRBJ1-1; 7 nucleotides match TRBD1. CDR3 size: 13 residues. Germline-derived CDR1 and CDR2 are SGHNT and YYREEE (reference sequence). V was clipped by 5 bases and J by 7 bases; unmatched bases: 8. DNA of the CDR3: TGTGCCAGCAGAAGAGGGGGCGCGGGTGAAGCTTTCTTT. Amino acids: CASRRGGAGEAFF.

CDR3 residues: CASSLLGGIDEQFF. CDR3 in DNA: TGTGCCAGCAGTTTATTAGGAGGGATCGATGAGCAGTTCTTC. The V gene is TRBV28, the J gene TRBJ2-1, with D perhaps matching TRBD2 (6 bases). The CDR3 is made up of 14 amino acids. The V end lost 1 base, the J end lost 8 bases, and 12 bases lay between the germline ends. CDR1 is MDHEN and CDR2 is SYDVKM in the germline V gene.

The CDR3 DNA follows: TGCGCCAGCAGCACCCGGACAGGGGGAATGAACACTGAAGCTTTCTTT. Translated, it gives CASSTRTGGMNTEAFF. The chain carries TRBV5-1 and TRBJ1-1, with 10 bases identical to TRBD1. Trimming at V came to 4 bases and at J to 0 bases, leaving 6 bases not matched to a gene. The CDR3 is 16 residues long. The germline V gene encodes CDR1 SGHRS and CDR2 YFSETQ.

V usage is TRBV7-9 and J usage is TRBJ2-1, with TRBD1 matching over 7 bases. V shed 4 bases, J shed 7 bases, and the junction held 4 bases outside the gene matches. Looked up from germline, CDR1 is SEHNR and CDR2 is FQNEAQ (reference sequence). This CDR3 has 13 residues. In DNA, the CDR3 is TGTGCCAGCAGCTCGGGACAGCCGAATGAGCAGTTCTTC. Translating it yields CASSSGQPNEQFF.

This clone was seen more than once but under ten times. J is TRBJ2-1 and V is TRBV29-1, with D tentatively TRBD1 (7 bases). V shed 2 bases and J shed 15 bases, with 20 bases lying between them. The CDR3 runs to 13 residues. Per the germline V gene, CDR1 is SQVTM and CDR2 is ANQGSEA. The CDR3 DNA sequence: TGCAGCGTTGAACATTTGCGGGCAGGGGGAGGGTTCTTC. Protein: CSVEHLRAGGGFF.

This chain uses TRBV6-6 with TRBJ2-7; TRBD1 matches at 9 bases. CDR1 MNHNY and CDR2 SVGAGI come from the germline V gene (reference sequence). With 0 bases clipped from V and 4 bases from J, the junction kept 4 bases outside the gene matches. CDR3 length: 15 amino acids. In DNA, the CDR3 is TGTGCCAGCAGTTACTCGGGACAGGGTTCATACGAGCAGTACGTC. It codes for CASSYSGQGSYEQYV.

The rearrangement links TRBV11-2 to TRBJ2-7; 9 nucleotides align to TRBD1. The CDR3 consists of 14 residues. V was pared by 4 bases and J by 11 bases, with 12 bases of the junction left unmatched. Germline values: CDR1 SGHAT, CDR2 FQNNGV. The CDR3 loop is CASSSRDRVGSKYF. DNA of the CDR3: TGTGCCAGCAGCTCCCGGGACAGGGTTGGGAGCAAGTACTTC.

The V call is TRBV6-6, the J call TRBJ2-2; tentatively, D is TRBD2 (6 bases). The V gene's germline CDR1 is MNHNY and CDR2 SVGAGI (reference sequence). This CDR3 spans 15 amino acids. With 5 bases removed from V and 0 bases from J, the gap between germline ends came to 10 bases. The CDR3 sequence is CASSPGSTNTGELFF. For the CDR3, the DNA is TGTGCCAGCAGTCCCGGGAGTACGAACACCGGGGAGCTGTTTTTT.

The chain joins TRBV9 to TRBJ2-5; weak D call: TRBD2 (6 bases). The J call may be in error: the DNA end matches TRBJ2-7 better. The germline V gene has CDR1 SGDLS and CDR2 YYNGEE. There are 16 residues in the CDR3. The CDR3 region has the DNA TGTGCCAGCAGCCCTCAAGCGGGTCACGGCCCCTACGAGCAGTACTTC. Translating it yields CASSPQAGHGPYEQYF.

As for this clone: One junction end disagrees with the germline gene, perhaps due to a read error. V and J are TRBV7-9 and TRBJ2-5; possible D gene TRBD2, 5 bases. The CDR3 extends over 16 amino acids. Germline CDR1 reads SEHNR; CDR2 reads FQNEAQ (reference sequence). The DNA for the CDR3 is TGTTCCAGCAGCCCTCCCCGGTGGGAGTGGGGAGAGACCCAGTACTTC. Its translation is CSSSPPRWEWGETQYF.

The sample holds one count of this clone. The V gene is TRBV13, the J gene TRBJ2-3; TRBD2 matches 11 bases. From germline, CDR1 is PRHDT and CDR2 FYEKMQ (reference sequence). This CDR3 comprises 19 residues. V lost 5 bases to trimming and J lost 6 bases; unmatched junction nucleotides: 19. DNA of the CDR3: TGTGCCAGCAGCCAGTTAACTAGCGGGAGCGTCGTGCGGGGTGATACGCAGTATTTT. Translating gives CASSQLTSGSVVRGDTQYF.

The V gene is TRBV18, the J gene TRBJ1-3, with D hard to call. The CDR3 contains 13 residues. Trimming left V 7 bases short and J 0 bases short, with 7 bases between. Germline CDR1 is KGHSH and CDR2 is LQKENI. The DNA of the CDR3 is TGTGCCAGCTTTAGTTCCTCTGGAAACACCATATATTTT. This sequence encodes CASFSSSGNTIYF.

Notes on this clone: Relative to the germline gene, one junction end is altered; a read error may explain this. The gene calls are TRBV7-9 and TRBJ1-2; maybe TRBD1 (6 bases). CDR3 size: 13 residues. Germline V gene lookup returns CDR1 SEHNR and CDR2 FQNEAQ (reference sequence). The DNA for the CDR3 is TGTTCCAGCAGCTATGGACAGAACTATGGCTACACCTTC. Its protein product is CSSSYGQNYGYTF.

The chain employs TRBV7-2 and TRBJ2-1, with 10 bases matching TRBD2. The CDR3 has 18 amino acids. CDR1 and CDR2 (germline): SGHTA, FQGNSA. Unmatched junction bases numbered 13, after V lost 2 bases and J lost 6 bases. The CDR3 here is CASSLSPYLAGVANEQFF. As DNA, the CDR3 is TGTGCCAGCAGCTTATCCCCTTATCTAGCGGGAGTTGCCAATGAGCAGTTCTTC.

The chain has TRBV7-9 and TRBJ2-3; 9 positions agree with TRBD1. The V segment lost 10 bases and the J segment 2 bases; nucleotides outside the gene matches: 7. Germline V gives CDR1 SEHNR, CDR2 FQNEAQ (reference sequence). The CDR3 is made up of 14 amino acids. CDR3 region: CATPDRGNTDTQYF. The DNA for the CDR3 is TGTGCCACCCCGGACAGGGGAAACACAGATACGCAGTATTTT.

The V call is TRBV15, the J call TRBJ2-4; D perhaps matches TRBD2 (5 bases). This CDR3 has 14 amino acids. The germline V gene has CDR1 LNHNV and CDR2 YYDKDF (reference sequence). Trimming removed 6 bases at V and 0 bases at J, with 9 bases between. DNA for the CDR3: TGTGCCACCAGGGGAGTTACAGCCAAAAACATTCAGTACTTC. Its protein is CATRGVTAKNIQYF.

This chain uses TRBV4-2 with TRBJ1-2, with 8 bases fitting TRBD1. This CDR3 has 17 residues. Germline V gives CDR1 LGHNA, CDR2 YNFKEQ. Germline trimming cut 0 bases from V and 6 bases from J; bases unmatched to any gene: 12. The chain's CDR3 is CASSQDSGSGQEDGYTF. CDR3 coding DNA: TGTGCCAGCAGCCAAGATAGCGGTTCGGGACAGGAGGATGGCTACACCTTC.

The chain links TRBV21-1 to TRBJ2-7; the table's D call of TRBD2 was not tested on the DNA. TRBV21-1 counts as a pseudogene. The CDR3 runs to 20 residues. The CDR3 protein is CASSKVSWGGRGVKHYEQYV. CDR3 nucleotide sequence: TGTGCCAGCAGCAAAGTAAGCTGGGGAGGGAGAGGGGTCAAACACTACGAGCAGTACGTC.

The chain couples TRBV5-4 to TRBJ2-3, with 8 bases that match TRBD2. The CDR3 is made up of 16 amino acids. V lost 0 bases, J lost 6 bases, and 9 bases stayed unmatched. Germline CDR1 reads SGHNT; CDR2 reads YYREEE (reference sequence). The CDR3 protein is CASSLVGAGVGDTQYF. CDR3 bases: TGTGCCAGCAGCTTGGTTGGAGCGGGAGTCGGGGATACGCAGTATTTT.

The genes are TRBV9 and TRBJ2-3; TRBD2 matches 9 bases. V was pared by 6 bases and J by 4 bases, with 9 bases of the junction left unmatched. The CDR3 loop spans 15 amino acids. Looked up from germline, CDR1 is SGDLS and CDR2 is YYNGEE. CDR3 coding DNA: TGTGCCAGCACCCCCAGCGGGAGGCCCCCAGATACGCAGTATTTT. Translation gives CASTPSGRPPDTQYF.

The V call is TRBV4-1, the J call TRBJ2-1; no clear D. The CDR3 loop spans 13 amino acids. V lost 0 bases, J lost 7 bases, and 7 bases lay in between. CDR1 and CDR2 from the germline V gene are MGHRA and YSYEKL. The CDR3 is CASSQEEWNEQFF. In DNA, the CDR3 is TGCGCCAGCAGCCAAGAAGAGTGGAATGAGCAGTTCTTC.

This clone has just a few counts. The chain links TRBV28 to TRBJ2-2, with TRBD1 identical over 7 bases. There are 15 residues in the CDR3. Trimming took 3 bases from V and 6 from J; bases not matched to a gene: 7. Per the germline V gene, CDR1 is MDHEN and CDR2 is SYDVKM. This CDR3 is CASSFRGITAGELFF. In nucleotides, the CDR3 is TGTGCCAGCAGTTTCAGGGGGATAACGGCCGGGGAGCTGTTTTTT.